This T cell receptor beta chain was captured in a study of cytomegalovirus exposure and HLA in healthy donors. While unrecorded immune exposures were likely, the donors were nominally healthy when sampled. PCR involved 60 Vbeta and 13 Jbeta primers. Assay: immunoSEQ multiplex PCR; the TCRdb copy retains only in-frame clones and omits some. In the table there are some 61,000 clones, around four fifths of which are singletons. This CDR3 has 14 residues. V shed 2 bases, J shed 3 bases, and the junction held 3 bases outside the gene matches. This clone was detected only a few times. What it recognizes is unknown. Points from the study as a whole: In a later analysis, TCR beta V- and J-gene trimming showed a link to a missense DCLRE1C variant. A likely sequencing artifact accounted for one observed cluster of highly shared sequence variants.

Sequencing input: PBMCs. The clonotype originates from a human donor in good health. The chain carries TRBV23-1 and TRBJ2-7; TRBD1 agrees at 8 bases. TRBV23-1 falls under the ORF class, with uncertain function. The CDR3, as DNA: TGCGCCAGCAGTCAAAGGACAGGGCGCTACGAGCAGTACTTC. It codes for CASSQRTGRYEQYF.